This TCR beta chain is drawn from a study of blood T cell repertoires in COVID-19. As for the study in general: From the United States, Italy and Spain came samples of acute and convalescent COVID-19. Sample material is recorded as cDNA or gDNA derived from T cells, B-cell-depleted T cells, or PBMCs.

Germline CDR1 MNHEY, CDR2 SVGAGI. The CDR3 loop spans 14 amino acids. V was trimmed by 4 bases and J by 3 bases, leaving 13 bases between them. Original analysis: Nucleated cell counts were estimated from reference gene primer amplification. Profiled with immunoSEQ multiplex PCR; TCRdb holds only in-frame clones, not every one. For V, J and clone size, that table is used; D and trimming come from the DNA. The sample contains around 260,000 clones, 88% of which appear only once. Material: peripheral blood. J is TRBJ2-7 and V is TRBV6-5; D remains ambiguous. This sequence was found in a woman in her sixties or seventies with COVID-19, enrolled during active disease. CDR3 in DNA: TGTGCCAGCAGTTTTAATACAGCTGTCTACGAGCAGTACTTC. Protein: CASSFNTAVYEQYF.